A selection of T cell receptor beta chains follows, all from one sample in a study of blood T cell repertoires in COVID-19. Measured with immunoSEQ multiplex PCR; TCRdb has only the in-frame clones, and not every one. The data show 150,000 to 200,000 clones, 82% seen once. The sequencing sample was made of peripheral blood. Receptors originate from a woman of 80 years or more with active or convalescent COVID-19. Both conserved end residues are part of each CDR3. The D gene is left open where the match is weak. Some rows have no size entry. The others give once, few or many, or a class for an expanded clone.

J,V,D,size,CDR3,DNA
TRBJ2-5,TRBV5-1,NA,NA,CASSIRPFGTYQETQYF,TGCGCCAGCAGCATAAGACCTTTTGGGACATACCAAGAGACCCAGTACTTC
TRBJ2-3,TRBV19,NA,few,CASSVRSGASTDTQYF,TGTGCCAGTAGTGTACGAAGCGGTGCTAGCACAGATACGCAGTATTTT
TRBJ1-1,TRBV6-6,NA,NA,CASSTDAGTEAFF,TGTGCCAGCAGCACGGACGCGGGCACTGAAGCTTTCTTT
TRBJ2-7,TRBV7-3,TRBD2,NA,CASSPRTSGKTSKLGEQYF,TGTGCCAGCAGCCCCCGGACTAGCGGAAAAACCTCGAAGCTTGGGGAGCAGTACTTC
TRBJ2-7,TRBV18,TRBD2,few,CASSPPAGDEQYF,TGTGCCAGCTCACCACCTGCGGGGGACGAGCAGTACTTC
TRBJ1-3,TRBV30,TRBD1,NA,CAWKQGASGNTIYF,TGTGCCTGGAAACAGGGGGCGAGTGGAAACACCATATATTTT
TRBJ1-3,TRBV5-1,TRBD1,NA,CASTLGQGSGNTIYF,TGCGCCAGCACCCTGGGACAGGGATCCGGAAACACCATATATTTT
TRBJ2-7,TRBV5-1,NA,NA,CASSLDDTRERQYF,TGCGCCAGCAGCTTGGACGACACCCGGGAACGTCAGTACTTC
TRBJ1-4,TRBV5-1,TRBD1,NA,CASSLEGAANEKLFF,TGCGCCAGCAGCTTGGAGGGGGCGGCTAATGAAAAACTGTTTTTT
TRBJ1-2,TRBV30,NA,NA,CAWSWAGGYTF,TGTGCCTGGAGTTGGGCGGGAGGCTACACCTTC
TRBJ1-1,TRBV7-9,NA,NA,CASSLDMNTEAFF,TGTGCCAGCAGCCTAGATATGAACACTGAAGCTTTCTTT
TRBJ2-3,TRBV20-1,TRBD2,NA,CSASPSGRLDTQYF,TGCAGTGCTAGTCCTAGCGGGAGATTAGATACGCAGTATTTT
TRBJ1-1,TRBV2,TRBD1,NA,CASRGQVGGGTEAFF,TGTGCCAGCAGGGGACAAGTAGGGGGCGGCACTGAAGCTTTCTTT
TRBJ2-5,TRBV29-1,TRBD1,NA,CSVQNPGTGAGETQYF,TGCAGCGTTCAAAATCCCGGGACAGGGGCGGGGGAGACCCAGTACTTC
TRBJ1-4,TRBV28,NA,few,CASSLSGSTNEKLFF,TGTGCCAGCAGTTTATCAGGATCAACTAATGAAAAACTGTTTTTT
TRBJ1-2,TRBV28,NA,NA,CASIGVVYGYTF,TGTGCCAGCATCGGGGTCGTCTATGGCTACACCTTC
TRBJ1-5,TRBV7-9,TRBD1,NA,CASSFGTAGNQPQHF,TGTGCCAGCAGCTTTGGGACAGCGGGCAATCAGCCCCAGCATTTT
TRBJ2-3,TRBV6-2/TRBV6-3,NA,NA,CASSQQSTDTQYF,TGTGCCAGCAGTCAACAGAGCACAGATACGCAGTATTTT
TRBJ2-5,TRBV7-3,TRBD2,NA,CASSLGLAGGWEETQYF,TGTGCCAGCAGCTTAGGACTAGCGGGAGGGTGGGAAGAGACCCAGTACTTC
TRBJ1-2,TRBV4-1,TRBD1,NA,CASSQGDRAAYGYTF,TGCGCCAGCAGCCAGGGGGACAGGGCTGCCTATGGCTACACCTTC
TRBJ2-4,TRBV19,NA,NA,CASSIAQGHIQYF,TGTGCCAGTAGTATAGCTCAGGGCCACATTCAGTACTTC
TRBJ1-5,TRBV28,TRBD1,few,CASSPRQGGGNQPQHF,TGTGCCAGCAGTCCCAGACAGGGGGGTGGCAATCAGCCCCAGCATTTT
TRBJ1-6,TRBV6-5,NA,few,CASTGRSTEEPLHF,TGTGCCAGCACGGGTCGCTCGACCGAAGAACCCCTCCACTTT
TRBJ1-5,TRBV5-1,NA,NA,CASSLSDWNLNQPQHF,TGCGCCAGCAGCCTATCGGACTGGAATCTCAATCAGCCCCAGCATTTT
TRBJ1-3,TRBV11-1,NA,NA,CASSLDGSDGNTIYF,TGTGCCAGCAGCTTAGACGGGTCCGATGGAAACACCATATATTTT